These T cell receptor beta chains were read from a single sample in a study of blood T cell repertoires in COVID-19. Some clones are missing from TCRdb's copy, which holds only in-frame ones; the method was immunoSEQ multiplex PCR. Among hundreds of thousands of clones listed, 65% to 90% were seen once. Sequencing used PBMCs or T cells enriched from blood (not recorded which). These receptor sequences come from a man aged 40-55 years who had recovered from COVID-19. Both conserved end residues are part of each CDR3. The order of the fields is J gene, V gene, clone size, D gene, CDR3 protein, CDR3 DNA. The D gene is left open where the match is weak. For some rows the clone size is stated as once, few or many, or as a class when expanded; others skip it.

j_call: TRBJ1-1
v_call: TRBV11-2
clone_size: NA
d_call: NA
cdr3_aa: CASSHSGTATEAFF
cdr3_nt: TGTGCCAGCAGTCATAGTGGTACAGCCACTGAAGCTTTCTTT

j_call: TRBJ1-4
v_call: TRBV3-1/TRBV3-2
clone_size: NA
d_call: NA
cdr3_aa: CASSQGLGEEKLFF
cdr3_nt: TGTGCCAGCAGCCAAGGGTTAGGGGAAGAAAAACTGTTTTTT

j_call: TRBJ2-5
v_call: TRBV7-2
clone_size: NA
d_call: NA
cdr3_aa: CASSLARETQYF
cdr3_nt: TGTGCCAGCAGCTTAGCCAGAGAGACCCAGTACTTC

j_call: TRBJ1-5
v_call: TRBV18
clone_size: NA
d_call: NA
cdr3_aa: CASSPLTSSNQPQHF
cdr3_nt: TGTGCCAGCTCACCCCTGACAAGTAGCAATCAGCCCCAGCATTTT

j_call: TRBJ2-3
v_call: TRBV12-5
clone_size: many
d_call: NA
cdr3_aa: CASGLYQGMSTDTQYF
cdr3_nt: TGTGCTAGTGGTTTGTATCAGGGTATGAGCACAGATACGCAGTATTTT

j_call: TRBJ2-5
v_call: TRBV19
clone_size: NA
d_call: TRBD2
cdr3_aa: CASSIDPSGRYQETQYF
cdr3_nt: TGTGCCAGTAGTATAGATCCTAGCGGGAGGTACCAAGAGACCCAGTACTTC

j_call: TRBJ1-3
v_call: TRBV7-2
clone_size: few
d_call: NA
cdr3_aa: CASSLGGISGNTIYF
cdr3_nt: TGTGCCAGCAGCTTAGGCGGAATCTCTGGAAACACCATATATTTT

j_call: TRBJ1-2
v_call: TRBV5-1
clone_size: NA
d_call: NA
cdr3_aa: CASSLEDSLYGYTF
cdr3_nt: TGCGCCAGCAGCTTGGAAGACAGTCTCTATGGCTACACCTTC

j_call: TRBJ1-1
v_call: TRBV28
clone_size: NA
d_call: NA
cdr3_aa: CATRGGNTEAFF
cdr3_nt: TGTGCCACCCGGGGTGGGAACACTGAAGCTTTCTTT

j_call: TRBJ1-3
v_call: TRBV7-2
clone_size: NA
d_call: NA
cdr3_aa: CASSGGLASGNTIYF
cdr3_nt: TGTGCCAGCAGCGGTGGACTCGCCTCTGGAAACACCATATATTTT

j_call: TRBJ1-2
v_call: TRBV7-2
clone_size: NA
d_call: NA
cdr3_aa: CASSWDRGGYTF
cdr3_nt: TGTGCCAGCAGCTGGGACCGGGGGGGCTACACCTTC

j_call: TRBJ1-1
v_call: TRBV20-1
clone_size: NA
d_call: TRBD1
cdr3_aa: CSASAIQGGNTEAFF
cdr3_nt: TGCAGTGCTAGTGCCATCCAGGGGGGGAACACTGAAGCTTTCTTT

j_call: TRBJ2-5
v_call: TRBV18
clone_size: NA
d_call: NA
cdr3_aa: CASSPSGGWETQYF
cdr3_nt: TGTGCCAGCTCACCGTCGGGGGGCTGGGAGACCCAGTACTTC

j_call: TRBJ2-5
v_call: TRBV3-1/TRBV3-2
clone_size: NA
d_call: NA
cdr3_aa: CASSPMAGVETQYF
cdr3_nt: TGTGCCAGCAGCCCAATGGCAGGGGTGGAGACCCAGTACTTC

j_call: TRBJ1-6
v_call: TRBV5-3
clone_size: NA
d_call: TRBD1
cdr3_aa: CARSPRTDRVPHCSPLHF
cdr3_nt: TGTGCCAGAAGCCCCCGGACCGACAGGGTTCCTCACTGTTCACCCCTCCACTTT

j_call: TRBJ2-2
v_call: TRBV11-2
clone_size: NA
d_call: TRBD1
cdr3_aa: CASSLDPPGQGTGELFF
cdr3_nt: TGTGCCAGCAGCTTAGATCCTCCGGGACAGGGGACCGGGGAGCTGTTTTTT

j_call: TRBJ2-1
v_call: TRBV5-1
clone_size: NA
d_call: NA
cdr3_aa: CASSLVGPQETIHNEQFF
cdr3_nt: TGCGCCAGCAGCTTGGTCGGGCCACAGGAGACAATACACAATGAGCAGTTCTTC

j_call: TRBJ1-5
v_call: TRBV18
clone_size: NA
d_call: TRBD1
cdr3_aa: CASSSEQGARDPQHF
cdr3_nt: TGTGCCAGCTCATCCGAACAGGGGGCTCGGGATCCCCAGCATTTT

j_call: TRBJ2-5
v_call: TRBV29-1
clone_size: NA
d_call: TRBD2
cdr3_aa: CSVLTSGRAIETQYF
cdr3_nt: TGCAGCGTACTGACTAGCGGGAGGGCCATAGAGACCCAGTACTTC

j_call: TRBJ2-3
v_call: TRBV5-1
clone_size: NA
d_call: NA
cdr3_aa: CASSLDSFTDTQYF
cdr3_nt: TGCGCCAGCAGCTTGGACAGTTTTACAGATACGCAGTATTTT